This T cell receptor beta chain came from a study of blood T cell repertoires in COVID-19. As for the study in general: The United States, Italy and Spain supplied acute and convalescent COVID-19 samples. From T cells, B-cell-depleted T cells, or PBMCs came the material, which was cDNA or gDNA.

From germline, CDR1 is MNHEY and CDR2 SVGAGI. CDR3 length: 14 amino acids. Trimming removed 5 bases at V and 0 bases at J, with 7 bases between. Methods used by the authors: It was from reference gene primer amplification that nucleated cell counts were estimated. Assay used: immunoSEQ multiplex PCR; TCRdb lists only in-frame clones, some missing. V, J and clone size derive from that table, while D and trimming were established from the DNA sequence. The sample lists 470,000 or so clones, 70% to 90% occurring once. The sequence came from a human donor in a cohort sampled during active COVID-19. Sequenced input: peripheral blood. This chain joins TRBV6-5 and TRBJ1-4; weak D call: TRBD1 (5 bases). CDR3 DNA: TGTGCCAGCAGTATGACAGCAACTAATGAAAAACTGTTTTTT. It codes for CASSMTATNEKLFF.